This entry lists 32 T cell receptor beta chains sequenced from one sample in a study of blood T cells in healthy people across ages. A second PCR, run for roughly 7 to 11 cycles, used a sample-barcoded 5' primer plus a J-beta primer mix. One entry per CDR3 protein results from TCRdb running MiXCR on the 5' RACE reads. Here the sample spans over 600,000 distinct CDR3 sequences, about half being singletons. Sequencing was performed on blood. The receptors here all came from a man aged 80 or over in good health.

The chain is built from TRBV7-9 and TRBJ2-7; 10 bases agree with TRBD2. The CDR3 runs to 15 residues. Germline values: CDR1 SEHNR, CDR2 FQNEAQ (reference sequence). V shed 7 bases and J 3 bases; nucleotides not matched to a gene: 9. In nucleotides, the CDR3 is TGTGCCAGCACCCCCCCCTCTAGCGGGAGCTACGAGCAGTACTTC. Translation: CASTPPSSGSYEQYF.

This clonotype came up a few times. The chain couples TRBV6-5 to TRBJ1-2; TRBD1 matches at 9 bases. The CDR3 loop spans 17 amino acids. V shed 0 bases, J shed 3 bases, and the junction held 8 bases outside the gene matches. Germline CDR1 MNHEY, CDR2 SVGAGI. CDR3: CASSYSMSTGGDYGYTF. The DNA of the CDR3 is TGTGCCAGCAGTTACTCGATGTCGACAGGGGGTGACTATGGCTACACCTTC.

The chain joins TRBV6-5 to TRBJ1-1; 7 positions agree with TRBD1. In germline, CDR1 is MNHEY, CDR2 SVGAGI. The CDR3 contains 13 residues. V gave up 2 bases and J gave up 7 bases; unmatched junction bases: 4. The CDR3 DNA reads TGTGCCAGCAGTTACGACAGGGATTATGAAGCTTTCTTT. Translation: CASSYDRDYEAFF.

CDR3 nucleotide sequence: TGCAGCGTTTGTGGGGCGCCGAACACTGAAGCTTTCTTT. Amino acids: CSVCGAPNTEAFF. The chain links TRBV29-1 to TRBJ1-1, with a possible D match to TRBD1 (5 bases). From germline, CDR1 is SQVTM and CDR2 ANQGSEA. V was pared by 5 bases and J by 1 base, with 11 bases between. The CDR3 is 13 amino acids.

CDR3 in amino acids: CSVEGSGDTQYF. The CDR3 nucleotides are TGCAGCGTTGAAGGGTCAGGGGATACGCAGTATTTT. The chain employs TRBV29-1 and TRBJ2-3; the D gene is possibly TRBD1 (5 bases). The ends were cut back, 1 base at V and 6 bases at J, with 8 bases in the middle. There are 12 residues in the CDR3. Germline CDR1 reads SQVTM; CDR2 reads ANQGSEA.

The table lists this clonotype with many counts. The chain has TRBV20-1 and TRBJ2-1, with D possibly TRBD2 on 5 matching bases. V lost 3 bases and J lost 9, with 18 bases in between. The CDR3 covers 14 residues. CDR1 and CDR2 from the germline V gene are DFQATT and SNEGSKA (reference sequence). The CDR3 DNA is TGCAGTGCTAGTAGAGAGGGCTCCTTGAGTGAGCAGTTCTTC. Translated: CSASREGSLSEQFF.

This clonotype appeared many times. The chain uses TRBV7-3 and TRBJ2-3, with D unresolved. The CDR3 contains 14 residues. Germline loops: CDR1 SGHTA, CDR2 FQGTGA. V shed 1 base and J shed 5 bases, with 10 bases lying between them. The CDR3 region has the DNA TGTGCCAGCAGCTTAAATGGGAAGATAGATACGCAGTATTTT. It yields the protein CASSLNGKIDTQYF. The variable domain in full, completed from reference TRBV7-3 and TRBJ2-3, reads GAGVSQTPSNKVTEKGKYVELRCDPISGHTALYWYRQSLGQGPEFLIYFQGTGAADDSGLPNDRFFAVRPEGSVSTLKIQRTERGDSAVYLCASSLNGKIDTQYFGPGTRLTVL.

This clonotype was seen once. Possible read error: a much larger clone is one base away. V and J are TRBV20-1 and TRBJ2-1; 7 positions match TRBD1. The CDR3 has 14 amino acids. In germline, CDR1 is DFQATT, CDR2 SNEGSKA (reference sequence). CDR3 DNA sequence: TGCAGTGCTCCGGGACAGAACTCCTACAGTGAGCAGTTCTTC. Translation: CSAPGQNSYSEQFF.

In this sample, this clonotype turned up many times. The chain joins TRBV20-1 to TRBJ2-3; no firm D call. Germline assignment: CDR1 DFQATT and CDR2 SNEGSKA (reference sequence). The CDR3 contains 14 residues. The V and J ends lost 3 bases and 4 bases respectively, with 14 bases between them. DNA for the CDR3: TGCAGTGCTAGCATGGCAGATGGTTCAGATACGCAGTATTTT. Protein sequence: CSASMADGSDTQYF.

The chain uses TRBV19 and TRBJ2-1, with 8 nucleotides matching TRBD1. The ends lost 5 bases at V and 8 bases at J; junction bases unmatched: 5. The CDR3 totals 13 residues. Germline CDR1 is LNHDA and CDR2 is SQIVND (reference sequence). The CDR3 loop reads CASSVQGDHEQFF. In nucleotides, the CDR3 is TGTGCCAGTAGTGTACAGGGGGACCATGAGCAGTTCTTC. Filled out from reference TRBV19 and TRBJ2-1, the complete variable domain reads DGGITQSPKYLFRKEGQNVTLSCEQNLNHDAMYWYRQDPGQGLRLIYYSQIVNDFQKGDIAEGYSVSREKKESFPLTVTSAQKNPTAFYLCASSVQGDHEQFFGPGTRLTVL.

The chain uses TRBV5-5 and TRBJ2-4, with 10 bases identical to TRBD1. The J call may be wrong; the DNA end is better matched by TRBJ2-7. The CDR3 contains 15 residues. The germline V gene encodes CDR1 SGHKS and CDR2 YYEKEE (reference sequence). CDR3 coding DNA: TGTGCCAGCAGCCGTGACAGGGGGCATAGGTACGAGCAGTACTTC. Its translation is CASSRDRGHRYEQYF.

The chain links TRBV18 to TRBJ2-1; 7 nucleotides line up with TRBD2. V shed 2 bases, J shed 8 bases, and the junction held 6 bases outside the gene matches. Per the germline V gene, CDR1 is KGHSH and CDR2 is LQKENI. This CDR3 region has 14 residues. This CDR3 reads CASSPGGRVDEQFF. Here the CDR3 DNA reads TGTGCCAGCTCACCAGGAGGGAGGGTCGATGAGCAGTTCTTC.

The chain employs TRBV20-1 and TRBJ2-2; the match to TRBD1 covers 11 bases. The V gene end was trimmed by 4 bases and the J gene end by 8 bases; junction bases not matched to a gene: 12. Germline lookup yields CDR1 DFQATT and CDR2 SNEGSKA (reference sequence). This CDR3 contains 16 residues. The CDR3 DNA reads as TGCAGTGCTAAGGTCGGACAGGGGGCTTATCCAGGGGAGCTGTTTTTT. This translates into CSAKVGQGAYPGELFF.

In its sample, this clonotype was seen a few times. The rearrangement uses TRBV20-1 and TRBJ1-1, with D possibly being TRBD1 (6 bases). The germline V and J ends were trimmed by 3 bases and 2 bases, with 10 bases remaining between them. Germline loops: CDR1 DFQATT, CDR2 SNEGSKA (reference sequence). This CDR3 spans 13 amino acids. The CDR3 nucleotides read TGCAGTGCTAGGCAGGGGACCAACACTGAAGCTTTCTTT. This gives the protein CSARQGTNTEAFF.

This clonotype showed up just once. This chain uses TRBV20-1 with TRBJ1-2; 9 positions match TRBD1. V lost 3 bases to trimming and J lost 6 bases; unmatched junction nucleotides: 11. This CDR3 spans 15 amino acids. Germline loops: CDR1 DFQATT, CDR2 SNEGSKA (reference sequence). For the CDR3, the DNA is TGCAGTGCTAGTTCCTCCGGGGACAGGGCGAATGGCTACACCTTC. Translated: CSASSSGDRANGYTF.

The chain is built from TRBV7-9 and TRBJ2-1; D ambiguous. Germline-derived CDR1 and CDR2 are SEHNR and FQNEAQ (reference sequence). The CDR3 consists of 14 residues. Trimming pared 3 bases from V and 10 bases from J, leaving 16 bases between. CDR3: CASSFSLPSEEQFF. The CDR3 DNA reads as TGTGCCAGCAGCTTTTCTTTGCCCTCCGAGGAGCAGTTCTTC.

The rearrangement uses TRBV12-3 or TRBV12-4 and TRBJ2-1; 7 nucleotides agree with TRBD2. V lost 5 bases and J lost 10; bases outside the gene matches: 11. This CDR3 has 14 amino acids. CDR3 loop: CASSPFGGVREQFF. In nucleotides, the CDR3 is TGTGCCAGCAGTCCCTTTGGGGGGGTGAGGGAGCAGTTCTTC.

The rearrangement links TRBV3-1 to TRBJ2-5; D is possibly TRBD2 (6 bases). The CDR3 sequence is 14 residues long. V gave up 0 bases and J gave up 11 bases, with 16 bases separating them. CDR1 is LGHDT, CDR2 YNNKEL, per germline (reference sequence). The CDR3: CASSQDLAGSSQYF. The CDR3 DNA reads as TGTGCCAGCAGCCAAGATCTGGCGGGATCTTCTCAGTACTTC.

Of note for this clonotype: Just one base apart from a much larger clone, this may be a read error. The chain recombines TRBV7-3 with TRBJ2-1, with 7 bases matching TRBD2. The length of the CDR3 is 20 residues. Looked up from germline, CDR1 is SGHTA and CDR2 is FQGTGA. The CDR3 is CASSLTTEYERGDPYSEQFF. The CDR3 nucleotides are TGTGCCAGCAGCTTAACGACAGAGTACGAGCGGGGTGATCCTTACAGTGAGCAGTTCTTC.

This clonotype was picked up a small number of times. The chain carries TRBV19 and TRBJ2-5; 9 nucleotides match TRBD1. Germline assignment: CDR1 LNHDA and CDR2 SQIVND (reference sequence). Trimming cost V 5 bases and J 5 bases; bases outside gene matches: 12. The CDR3 has 16 residues. CDR3 DNA: TGTGCCAGTAGTCCCGGGACAGGGCCTGCGGGGGAGACCCAGTACTTC. It is translated as CASSPGTGPAGETQYF.

The CDR3 DNA reads as TGTGCCAGCAGTTTAAGTATGAGTGGAAAGACCCAGTACTTC. Translation gives CASSLSMSGKTQYF. V gene TRBV12-3 or TRBV12-4 combines with J gene TRBJ2-5; the D is unclear. The CDR3 is 14 amino acids. Trimming stripped 2 bases from V and 6 bases from J, with 13 bases between.

V is TRBV7-2 and J is TRBJ1-5; D uncertain. The CDR3 totals 15 residues. Germline loops: CDR1 SGHTA, CDR2 FQGNSA. V was pared by 1 base and J by 4 bases, with 11 bases between. The CDR3 region is CASSLDSPLNQPQHF. Here the CDR3 DNA reads TGTGCCAGCAGCTTAGACAGTCCCCTAAATCAGCCCCAGCATTTT. The full variable domain, its missing parts supplied by reference TRBV7-2 and TRBJ1-5, is GAGVSQSPSNKVTEKGKDVELRCDPISGHTALYWYRQSLGQGLEFLIYFQGNSAPDKSGLPSDRFSAERTGGSVSTLTIQRTQQEDSAVYLCASSLDSPLNQPQHFGDGTRLSIL.

There are a few counts of this clonotype. The rearrangement links TRBV7-3 to TRBJ2-1; D possibly corresponds to TRBD1 (6 bases). The CDR3 has 16 residues. Deletions cut 2 bases from V and 2 bases from J, with 13 bases between. From germline, CDR1 is SGHTA and CDR2 FQGTGA. The CDR3 region is CASSLGLGAPYNEQFF. In DNA, the CDR3 is TGTGCCAGCAGCTTAGGATTGGGGGCCCCCTACAATGAGCAGTTCTTC.

The chain combines TRBV20-1 with TRBJ2-7; D may be TRBD1 (5 bases). The J call could be wrong; TRBJ2-4 is a better fit for the DNA end. Germline loops: CDR1 DFQATT, CDR2 SNEGSKA (reference sequence). CDR3 length: 13 residues. CDR3 amino acids: CSAPPPAGPIQYF. The CDR3 region has the DNA TGCAGTGCTCCTCCCCCCGCAGGGCCCATTCAGTACTTC.

A note on this clonotype: Possible read error: a much larger clone is one base away. The V gene is TRBV10-3, the J gene TRBJ2-7; 9 nucleotides align to TRBD1. CDR3 length equals 16 residues. In germline, CDR1 is ENHRY, CDR2 SYGVKD. CDR3 in amino acids: CAVSESIGTGNDEQYF. CDR3 DNA sequence: TGTGCCGTCAGTGAGTCGATAGGGACAGGGAACGACGAGCAGTACTTC.

This clonotype was picked up one time. The chain recombines TRBV29-1 with TRBJ2-2, with a tentative D call TRBD2 (6 bases). The germline gives CDR1 SQVTM, CDR2 ANQGSEA. Trimming cost V 0 bases and J 5 bases, with 10 bases left between them. This CDR3 spans 14 amino acids. CDR3 protein: CSVEEHGGTGELFF. The CDR3 region has the DNA TGCAGCGTTGAAGAGCACGGGGGTACCGGGGAGCTGTTTTTT.

The chain has TRBV4-2 and TRBJ1-2; TRBD1 aligns across 7 bases. The CDR3 is 16 amino acids. Germline V lookup: CDR1 LGHNA, CDR2 YNFKEQ. The junction had 13 bases not matched to a gene; V was cut back by 1 base and J by 8 bases. CDR3 nucleotide sequence: TGTGCCAGCAGCCAAGGAACCCAGGGGTCCAGGGGGGGCTACACCTTC. As protein: CASSQGTQGSRGGYTF.

This chain links TRBV6-1 with TRBJ1-4; D is perhaps TRBD1 (6 bases). This CDR3 region has 14 residues. Germline V gene lookup returns CDR1 MNHNS and CDR2 SASEGT. V was trimmed by 9 bases and J by 0 bases, leaving 11 bases between them. The CDR3 protein is CASQAGATNEKLFF. CDR3 nucleotide sequence: TGTGCCAGTCAAGCAGGGGCAACTAATGAAAAACTGTTTTTT.

This clonotype was counted only a few times. The chain is built from TRBV6-2 or TRBV6-3 and TRBJ2-3; D ambiguous. The CDR3 is made up of 12 amino acids. Trimming removed 5 bases at V and 5 bases at J, with 8 bases between. Germline CDR1 and CDR2: MNHEY and SVGEGT. The CDR3 is CASSASRDTQYF. The CDR3 DNA is TGTGCCAGCAGTGCGTCTAGAGATACGCAGTATTTT.

The rearrangement links TRBV2 to TRBJ2-2; D uncertain. Germline values: CDR1 SNHLY, CDR2 FYNNEI. V was pared by 0 bases and J by 3 bases, with 8 bases between. The CDR3 is 15 amino acids. CDR3 bases: TGTGCCAGCAGTGAAGCCCGGAAACACACCGGGGAGCTGTTTTTT. Its translation is CASSEARKHTGELFF. Looking up the rest from reference TRBV2 and TRBJ2-2 gives the full variable domain: EPEVTQTPSHQVTQMGQEVILRCVPISNHLYFYWYRQILGQKVEFLVSFYNNEISEKSEIFDDQFSVERPDGSNFTLKIRSTKLEDSAMYFCASSEARKHTGELFFGEGSRLTVL.

The CDR3 DNA sequence: TGTGCCAGCAGCCAAGACCCCTGGGGCACTGAAGCTTTCTTT. It codes for CASSQDPWGTEAFF. V usage is TRBV3-1 and J usage is TRBJ1-1; D is undetermined. The CDR3 sequence is 14 residues long. V dropped 0 bases and J dropped 4 bases, with 9 bases sitting between them. Looked up from germline, CDR1 is LGHDT and CDR2 is YNNKEL (reference sequence). Looking up the rest from reference TRBV3-1 and TRBJ1-1 gives the full variable domain: DTAVSQTPKYLVTQMGNDKSIKCEQNLGHDTMYWYKQDSKKFLKIMFSYNNKELIINETVPNRFSPKSPDKAHLNLHINSLELGDSAVYFCASSQDPWGTEAFFGQGTRLTVV.

The V and J genes are TRBV7-8 and TRBJ2-1, with D possibly TRBD1 on 8 matching bases. V lost 2 bases and J lost 1, with 18 bases in between. The CDR3 spans 18 residues. Germline-derived CDR1 and CDR2 are SGHVS and FQNEAQ. In nucleotides, the CDR3 is TGTGCCAGCAGCTTAACAGGGGGAGGGTATAGTTCCTACAATGAGCAGTTCTTC. Protein sequence: CASSLTGGGYSSYNEQFF.